The 18 T cell receptor beta chains presented below share a single source sample, sequenced in a study of blood T cells in healthy people across ages. The second PCR ran about 7 to 12 cycles with a sample-barcoded 5' primer and J-beta primers. Via MiXCR, TCRdb re-called the 5' RACE reads, giving one row per CDR3 protein. The data hold about 1,400,000 distinct CDR3 sequences, with approximately 40% observed a single time. Sequenced input: blood. These receptors originate from a woman between 18 and 29 years old in good health.

The chain is built from TRBV3-1 and TRBJ2-7; 9 positions match TRBD1. This CDR3 has 18 amino acids. Germline V gives CDR1 LGHDT, CDR2 YNNKEL (reference sequence). V lost 0 bases and J lost 2; bases outside the gene matches: 11. CDR3 sequence: CASSQDFTGTGNTYEQYF. CDR3 coding DNA: TGTGCCAGCAGCCAAGATTTTACCGGGACAGGGAACACCTACGAGCAGTACTTC.

Note on this clonotype: The junction does not match germline at one end; this may be a read error. The V and J genes are TRBV12-3 or TRBV12-4 and TRBJ2-3; no reliable D call. CDR3 length equals 10 residues. CDR3 in DNA: TGTGCCGTGCGTGCAGATGCGCAGTATTTT. It codes for CAVRADAQYF.

This clonotype was seen a single time. The chain couples TRBV12-3 or TRBV12-4 to TRBJ2-5; no clear D gene. Trimming took 1 base from V and 11 from J, leaving 20 bases between them. The CDR3 has 15 amino acids. The CDR3 DNA sequence: TGTGCCAGCAGTTTAGGGACCACGACTTTAAGTGAGCAGTACTTC. Residues: CASSLGTTTLSEQYF.

This clonotype was counted only a few times. V gene TRBV20-1 combines with J gene TRBJ1-5, with D unresolved. Germline V gene sequence: CDR1 DFQATT, CDR2 SNEGSKA (reference sequence). The length of the CDR3 is 13 residues. The V gene lost 4 bases and the J gene lost 4 bases, with 11 bases spanning the gap. The CDR3 region has the DNA TGCAGTGCTACCGAGGTTTGGAATCAGCCCCAGCATTTT. Its protein product is CSATEVWNQPQHF.

This clonotype has more than one count but fewer than ten. The rearrangement uses TRBV25-1 and TRBJ2-5; D is possibly TRBD2 (6 bases). V was trimmed by 8 bases and J by 0 bases, leaving 16 bases between them. The CDR3 runs to 15 residues. Germline CDR1 MGHDK, CDR2 SYGVNS. CDR3 DNA: TGTGCCAGCCTAGGAGGGAGTGCGTACCAAGAGACCCAGTACTTC. Its translation: CASLGGSAYQETQYF.

About this clonotype: This may be a read error: a much more frequent sequence differs by one nucleotide. The genes are TRBV20-1 and TRBJ2-1, with D unresolved. Germline V gives CDR1 DFQATT, CDR2 SNEGSKA (reference sequence). The V gene lost 5 bases and the J gene lost 12 bases, with 14 bases spanning the gap. This CDR3 has 11 amino acids. CDR3 residues: CSAWIGFGQFF. Here the CDR3 DNA reads TGCAGTGCTTGGATCGGGTTCGGGCAGTTCTTC.

This clonotype was seen only once. The J gene is TRBJ2-7, the V gene TRBV7-8, with D hard to call. The CDR3 runs to 15 residues. V was trimmed by 3 bases and J by 0 bases, leaving 12 bases between them. Germline CDR1 is SGHVS and CDR2 is FQNEAQ. The CDR3 loop is CASSFHKASSYEQYF. In DNA form, the CDR3 reads TGTGCCAGCAGCTTCCATAAGGCTAGCTCCTACGAGCAGTACTTC.

The chain has TRBV4-2 and TRBJ2-7; the match to TRBD1 covers 7 bases. The better agreement between TRBJ2-5 and the DNA end casts doubt on the J call. Germline lookup yields CDR1 LGHNA and CDR2 YNFKEQ. The CDR3 extends over 16 amino acids. CDR3 nucleotide sequence: TGTGCCAGCAGCCAAAGACAGGGCCCAGGGGAAGAGACCCAGTACTTC. The encoded protein is CASSQRQGPGEETQYF.

Of note for this clonotype: Its ends do not fully match the called genes, so a read error is possible. CDR3 coding DNA: TGTGCCAGCAGTTCCCCTTTCACAAGGGGGGGGAGCACAGATACGCAGAATTTT. Its translation: CASSSPFTRGGSTDTQNF. V usage is TRBV6-5 and J usage is TRBJ2-3; D might be TRBD2 (7 bases). The V gene's germline CDR1 is MNHEY and CDR2 SVGAGI. The length of the CDR3 is 18 residues.

The sample holds a few counts of this clonotype. The chain couples TRBV12-3 or TRBV12-4 to TRBJ2-3, with a possible D match to TRBD1 (7 bases). This CDR3 is built from 15 residues. V was pared by 6 bases and J by 1 base, with 14 bases between. CDR3 nucleotide sequence: TGTGCCAGCAGGCGGGGACAGCTAGGCACAGATACGCAGTATTTT. This encodes CASRRGQLGTDTQYF.

The chain employs TRBV7-9 and TRBJ1-1; unclear D gene. CDR1 is SEHNR, CDR2 FQNEAQ, per germline (reference sequence). The V gene lost 9 bases and the J gene lost 5 bases, with 10 bases spanning the gap. The CDR3 sequence is 11 residues long. CDR3 residues: CASILWTEAFF. DNA for the CDR3: TGTGCCAGTATCTTATGGACTGAAGCTTTCTTT.

This clonotype was seen more than once but under ten times. V gene TRBV18 combines with J gene TRBJ1-1; perhaps TRBD1 as D (6 bases). Germline CDR1 and CDR2: KGHSH and LQKENI. V gave up 3 bases and J gave up 3 bases, with 11 bases separating them. CDR3 size: 14 residues. The CDR3 region is CASSPQGLDTEAFF. The CDR3 DNA sequence: TGTGCCAGCTCACCGCAGGGGTTGGACACTGAAGCTTTCTTT.

This clonotype appeared a few times. The chain recombines TRBV15 with TRBJ1-1, with D possibly matching TRBD1 (5 bases). V dropped 7 bases and J dropped 1 base, with 10 bases sitting between them. The CDR3 has 13 amino acids. The germline CDR1 and CDR2 sequences are LNHNV and YYDKDF (reference sequence). This CDR3 reads CATTLTGNTEAFF. The CDR3 DNA is TGTGCCACCACCCTAACAGGGAACACTGAAGCTTTCTTT.

This clonotype came up a few times. The chain links TRBV6-5 to TRBJ2-3; D tentatively fits TRBD1 or TRBD2 (6 bases each). There are 16 residues in the CDR3. Trimming took 4 bases from V and 2 from J, leaving 16 bases between them. Germline CDR1 and CDR2: MNHEY and SVGAGI. CDR3 DNA: TGTGCCAGCAGTTCCCAGGGGACTGTTCCCACAGATACGCAGTATTTT. Its protein is CASSSQGTVPTDTQYF.

The table lists this clonotype with a few counts. The chain joins TRBV5-1 to TRBJ2-1; D may correspond to TRBD1 or TRBD2 (5 bases each). The V end was cut by 0 bases, the J end by 4 bases, with 14 bases between. The CDR3 runs 16 residues. CDR1 SGHRS and CDR2 YFSETQ come from the germline V gene. As DNA, the CDR3 is TGCGCCAGCAGCTTGGGACTGAGGGGAAATTACAATGAGCAGTTCTTC. Encoded protein: CASSLGLRGNYNEQFF.

This clonotype came up a few times. The chain joins TRBV5-5 to TRBJ1-5; 11 bases are shared with TRBD1. J lost 6 bases, V lost 4 bases, and 6 bases had no gene match. Germline V CDR1 and CDR2: SGHKS, YYEKEE (reference sequence). The CDR3 has 15 residues. The chain's CDR3 is CASSIGQGASQPQHF. CDR3 bases: TGTGCCAGCAGCATAGGACAGGGGGCCAGTCAGCCCCAGCATTTT.

This chain links TRBV3-1 with TRBJ2-5; D might be TRBD2 (5 bases). The CDR3 sequence is 14 residues long. The germline V gene encodes CDR1 LGHDT and CDR2 YNNKEL (reference sequence). Trimming took off 0 bases at V and 11 bases at J, with 16 bases between the two ends. CDR3 amino acids: CASSQDGRANEQYF. The CDR3 DNA sequence: TGTGCCAGCAGCCAAGATGGGCGGGCCAATGAGCAGTACTTC.

Only a few counts were recorded for this clonotype. The J gene is TRBJ2-3, the V gene TRBV10-2, with TRBD2 identical over 7 bases. The junction had 10 bases not matched to a gene; V was cut back by 6 bases and J by 4 bases. There are 15 residues in the CDR3. Germline V gives CDR1 WSHSY, CDR2 SAAADI. The CDR3 bases are TGCGCCAGCAGGCAAAGGGCGGGAGCCCCAGATACGCAGTATTTT. Amino acids: CASRQRAGAPDTQYF.